The table lists the clone carrying this TCR beta chain with a count of one. This sample was included in a study of blood T cells in healthy people across ages. Deletions cut 5 bases from V and 2 bases from J, with 9 bases between. The CDR3 is 13 residues long. Germline CDR1 SEHNR, CDR2 FQNEAQ (reference sequence). Alongside a J-beta primer mix, a sample-barcoded 5' primer served in a second PCR lasting roughly 6 to 11 cycles. TCRdb reanalysed the 5' RACE reads using MiXCR and keeps one entry per CDR3 protein. The sample lists 800,000 to 1,000,000 distinct CDR3 sequences, roughly 52% occurring once. Material: blood. J is TRBJ2-5 and V is TRBV7-9; D not certain. This receptor was identified in a man aged 30-40 years in good health. The DNA for the CDR3 is TGTGCCAGCAGCCACGACACGCAAGAGACCCAGTACTTC. It is translated as CASSHDTQETQYF.